Listed below are T cell receptor beta chains from one sample, sequenced in a study of OX40 agonist ivuxolimab in advanced cancers. The protocol was immunoSEQ multiplex PCR, while the TCRdb copy is restricted to in-frame clones and leaves out a portion. The sample lists about 77,000 clones, 80% to 90% seen once, with less than 0.85% in the top ten. The sample consisted of CD4+ or CD8+ T cells sorted from blood, taken in a trial of the OX40 agonist ivuxolimab. The receptor set was obtained from an adult with an advanced solid tumor such as melanoma, head and neck, liver or kidney cancer. The CDR3 runs from the conserved cysteine through the conserved F or W. The order of the fields is clone size, J gene, D gene, V gene, CDR3 protein, CDR3 DNA. A D gene is named only where the DNA matches it firmly. A clone size is listed for some rows: how often the clone was seen (once, few, many), or a class if it is expanded.

clone size: few
J gene: TRBJ1-2
D gene: NA
V gene: TRBV4-1
CDR3 protein: CASRGSNYGYTF
CDR3 DNA: TGCGCCAGCAGGGGATCTAACTATGGCTACACCTTC

clone size: NA
J gene: TRBJ1-3
D gene: NA
V gene: TRBV6-1
CDR3 protein: CASTLGGFSGNTIYF
CDR3 DNA: TGTGCCAGCACTTTAGGTGGATTCTCTGGAAACACCATATATTTT

clone size: NA
J gene: TRBJ2-3
D gene: NA
V gene: TRBV19
CDR3 protein: CASSIVLGSSTDTQYF
CDR3 DNA: TGTGCCAGTAGTATAGTCTTGGGCAGCAGCACAGATACGCAGTATTTT

clone size: NA
J gene: TRBJ1-4
D gene: TRBD1
V gene: TRBV5-1
CDR3 protein: CASSLAGTVNEKLFF
CDR3 DNA: TGCGCCAGCAGCTTGGCCGGGACAGTCAATGAAAAACTGTTTTTT

clone size: NA
J gene: TRBJ2-2
D gene: NA
V gene: TRBV7-2
CDR3 protein: CASSRGQQGRTGELFF
CDR3 DNA: TGTGCCAGCAGCAGAGGACAGCAGGGGCGCACCGGGGAGCTGTTTTTT

clone size: few
J gene: TRBJ2-1
D gene: NA
V gene: TRBV12-5
CDR3 protein: CASGLRLYNEQFF
CDR3 DNA: TGTGCTAGTGGTTTGAGACTGTACAATGAGCAGTTCTTC

clone size: NA
J gene: TRBJ1-6
D gene: NA
V gene: TRBV6-5
CDR3 protein: CASSYSSRVDNSPLHF
CDR3 DNA: TGTGCCAGCAGTTACTCCAGCAGGGTAGATAATTCACCCCTCCACTTT

clone size: NA
J gene: TRBJ2-1
D gene: NA
V gene: TRBV6-5
CDR3 protein: CASYSASSYNEQFF
CDR3 DNA: TGTGCCAGCTATTCAGCTAGCTCCTACAATGAGCAGTTCTTC

clone size: NA
J gene: TRBJ2-2
D gene: NA
V gene: TRBV7-2
CDR3 protein: CASRSGLDGELFF
CDR3 DNA: TGTGCCAGCAGATCCGGACTGGACGGGGAGCTGTTTTTT

clone size: NA
J gene: TRBJ2-4
D gene: NA
V gene: TRBV6-6
CDR3 protein: CASSQLFGDIKNIQYF
CDR3 DNA: TGTGCCAGCAGTCAGCTTTTTGGGGATATCAAAAACATTCAGTACTTC

clone size: NA
J gene: TRBJ2-7
D gene: TRBD1
V gene: TRBV5-1
CDR3 protein: CASSPPGTGGLQYF
CDR3 DNA: TGCGCCAGCAGCCCGCCCGGGACAGGGGGCTTGCAGTACTTC

clone size: NA
J gene: TRBJ2-1
D gene: TRBD1
V gene: TRBV4-1
CDR3 protein: CASSQPDRGFVDEQFF
CDR3 DNA: TGCGCCAGCAGCCAGCCGGACAGGGGTTTTGTGGATGAGCAGTTCTTC

clone size: NA
J gene: TRBJ1-5
D gene: NA
V gene: TRBV7-2
CDR3 protein: CASSLEQGYGQPQHF
CDR3 DNA: TGTGCCAGCAGCTTGGAACAGGGATACGGTCAGCCCCAGCATTTT

clone size: NA
J gene: TRBJ1-1
D gene: TRBD1
V gene: TRBV5-4
CDR3 protein: CASSSRTGADTEAFF
CDR3 DNA: TGTGCCAGCAGCTCCCGGACAGGGGCCGACACTGAAGCTTTCTTT

clone size: NA
J gene: TRBJ1-4
D gene: NA
V gene: TRBV7-2
CDR3 protein: CASSTSPIRRNEKLFF
CDR3 DNA: TGTGCCAGCAGCACATCCCCGATTAGACGGAATGAAAAACTGTTTTTT

clone size: NA
J gene: TRBJ2-7
D gene: TRBD2
V gene: TRBV6-5
CDR3 protein: CASSSHGRGREQYF
CDR3 DNA: TGTGCCAGCAGTTCACACGGGAGGGGTCGCGAGCAGTACTTC

clone size: NA
J gene: TRBJ2-2
D gene: NA
V gene: TRBV7-2
CDR3 protein: CASSLGDPTGELFF
CDR3 DNA: TGTGCCAGCAGCTTAGGGGACCCTACCGGGGAGCTGTTTTTT

clone size: NA
J gene: TRBJ2-7
D gene: NA
V gene: TRBV2
CDR3 protein: CASDAGSYEQYF
CDR3 DNA: TGTGCCTCAGATGCAGGTTCCTACGAGCAGTACTTC

clone size: NA
J gene: TRBJ2-5
D gene: NA
V gene: TRBV6-5
CDR3 protein: CASSFSTGSPETQYF
CDR3 DNA: TGTGCCAGCAGTTTCTCCACCGGGTCCCCAGAGACCCAGTACTTC

clone size: NA
J gene: TRBJ1-2
D gene: NA
V gene: TRBV5-4
CDR3 protein: CASRPWGGYGYTF
CDR3 DNA: TGTGCCAGCAGACCTTGGGGGGGCTATGGCTACACCTTC

clone size: NA
J gene: TRBJ1-5
D gene: NA
V gene: TRBV28
CDR3 protein: CASSLTGHQPQHF
CDR3 DNA: TGTGCCAGCAGTTTAACAGGGCATCAGCCCCAGCATTTT

clone size: once
J gene: TRBJ1-4
D gene: NA
V gene: TRBV2
CDR3 protein: CASSESRLSEKLFF
CDR3 DNA: TGTGCCAGCAGTGAATCCCGATTGAGCGAAAAACTGTTTTTT

clone size: NA
J gene: TRBJ1-1
D gene: TRBD1
V gene: TRBV30
CDR3 protein: CAWSGQGFTEAFF
CDR3 DNA: TGTGCCTGGAGCGGACAGGGATTCACTGAAGCTTTCTTT

clone size: NA
J gene: TRBJ2-1
D gene: TRBD1
V gene: TRBV7-8
CDR3 protein: CASSSDRGREQFF
CDR3 DNA: TGTGCCAGCAGCTCCGACAGGGGGCGAGAGCAGTTCTTC

clone size: NA
J gene: TRBJ1-1
D gene: NA
V gene: TRBV6-5
CDR3 protein: CASSYDQRSKNTEAFF
CDR3 DNA: TGTGCCAGCAGTTACGACCAGCGTTCGAAGAACACTGAAGCTTTCTTT

clone size: NA
J gene: TRBJ1-6
D gene: NA
V gene: TRBV4-1
CDR3 protein: CASSQSSQNNSPLHF
CDR3 DNA: TGCGCCAGCAGCCAGAGTTCTCAAAATAATTCACCCCTCCACTTT

clone size: NA
J gene: TRBJ2-5
D gene: NA
V gene: TRBV30
CDR3 protein: CAWTARRGETQYF
CDR3 DNA: TGTGCCTGGACTGCTCGAAGAGGGGAGACCCAGTACTTC